The rows below give T cell receptor beta chains drawn from one sample of a study of T cell responses to AZD1222 COVID-19 vaccine. The assay was immunoSEQ multiplex PCR, and TCRdb's table has in-frame clones only and misses some. The sample gives under 150,000 clones, over 75% of which show up once; 1.6% is in the top ten. Source: peripheral blood, taken on day 0 of AZD1222 vaccination. Receptors were obtained from an adult in good health. Both conserved end residues are part of each CDR3. Fields, in order: D gene, clone size, V gene, CDR3 length, J gene, CDR3 protein, CDR3 DNA. A D gene is named only where the DNA matches it firmly. Clone size, where shown, is once, few, many, or a class for clones that have expanded.

d_call: NA; clone_size: once; v_call: TRBV19; cdr3_length: 16; j_call: TRBJ2-4; cdr3_aa: CASSSVGGLAKNIQYF; cdr3_nt: TGTGCCAGCTCCTCCGTTGGGGGGCTAGCCAAAAACATTCAGTACTTC
d_call: NA; clone_size: NA; v_call: TRBV5-4; cdr3_length: 13; j_call: TRBJ1-1; cdr3_aa: CASSSGANTEAFF; cdr3_nt: TGTGCCAGCAGCTCAGGTGCGAACACTGAAGCTTTCTTT
d_call: NA; clone_size: NA; v_call: TRBV29-1; cdr3_length: 14; j_call: TRBJ2-7; cdr3_aa: CSVETRGHYYEQYF; cdr3_nt: TGCAGCGTTGAAACCCGGGGCCATTACTACGAGCAGTACTTC
d_call: NA; clone_size: once; v_call: TRBV4-2; cdr3_length: 14; j_call: TRBJ1-2; cdr3_aa: CASSRGEANYGYTF; cdr3_nt: TGTGCCAGCAGCCGGGGAGAGGCTAACTATGGCTACACCTTC
d_call: TRBD2; clone_size: NA; v_call: TRBV6-5; cdr3_length: 15; j_call: TRBJ2-1; cdr3_aa: CASSYRGRAGNEQFF; cdr3_nt: TGTGCCAGCAGTTATCGAGGGAGGGCCGGTAATGAGCAGTTCTTC
d_call: NA; clone_size: NA; v_call: TRBV9; cdr3_length: 17; j_call: TRBJ1-3; cdr3_aa: CASSLRGAPLSGNTIYF; cdr3_nt: TGTGCCAGCAGCCTCCGAGGGGCGCCGCTCTCTGGAAACACCATATATTTT
d_call: NA; clone_size: NA; v_call: TRBV19; cdr3_length: 15; j_call: TRBJ1-1; cdr3_aa: CASSTRGRANTEAFF; cdr3_nt: TGTGCCAGTAGTACACGGGGCCGGGCGAACACTGAAGCTTTCTTT
d_call: NA; clone_size: NA; v_call: TRBV3-1/TRBV3-2; cdr3_length: 15; j_call: TRBJ1-3; cdr3_aa: CASSQGGGQGNTIYF; cdr3_nt: TGTGCCAGCAGCCAAGGCGGGGGGCAAGGAAACACCATATATTTT
d_call: NA; clone_size: NA; v_call: TRBV6-2/TRBV6-3; cdr3_length: 16; j_call: TRBJ1-5; cdr3_aa: CASSPRGEGPRQPQHF; cdr3_nt: TGTGCCAGCAGTCCGCGGGGGGAGGGGCCGAGGCAGCCCCAGCATTTT
d_call: NA; clone_size: NA; v_call: TRBV24-1; cdr3_length: 17; j_call: TRBJ2-2; cdr3_aa: CATSDGLGQENTGELFF; cdr3_nt: TGTGCCACCAGTGATGGTCTGGGGCAGGAGAACACCGGGGAGCTGTTTTTT
d_call: NA; clone_size: NA; v_call: TRBV6-6; cdr3_length: 16; j_call: TRBJ1-5; cdr3_aa: CASSYSPDLGNQPQHF; cdr3_nt: TGTGCCAGCAGTTACTCACCCGACTTGGGAAATCAGCCCCAGCATTTT
d_call: TRBD1; clone_size: NA; v_call: TRBV19; cdr3_length: 14; j_call: TRBJ1-4; cdr3_aa: CASSQLTSGGELFF; cdr3_nt: TGTGCCAGTAGTCAACTCACCTCAGGGGGGGAACTGTTTTTT
d_call: NA; clone_size: few; v_call: TRBV24-1; cdr3_length: 15; j_call: TRBJ2-7; cdr3_aa: CATSDKKRNPYEQYF; cdr3_nt: TGTGCCACCAGTGATAAAAAGCGGAACCCCTACGAGCAGTACTTC
d_call: TRBD1; clone_size: NA; v_call: TRBV24-1; cdr3_length: 13; j_call: TRBJ1-5; cdr3_aa: CATRDRDRQPQHF; cdr3_nt: TGTGCCACCAGGGACAGGGATCGACAGCCCCAGCATTTT
d_call: TRBD1; clone_size: NA; v_call: TRBV5-5; cdr3_length: 17; j_call: TRBJ1-5; cdr3_aa: CASSRSGQGVSNQPQHF; cdr3_nt: TGTGCCAGCAGCCGTTCGGGACAGGGGGTGAGCAATCAGCCCCAGCATTTT
d_call: NA; clone_size: NA; v_call: TRBV7-9; cdr3_length: 16; j_call: TRBJ1-2; cdr3_aa: CASSLNYDDPLIGYTF; cdr3_nt: TGTGCCAGCAGCTTAAACTACGACGATCCGCTTATTGGCTACACCTTC
d_call: TRBD1; clone_size: NA; v_call: TRBV5-1; cdr3_length: 17; j_call: TRBJ1-2; cdr3_aa: CASSLAGQGALRYGYTF; cdr3_nt: TGCGCCAGCAGCTTGGCGGGACAGGGGGCGCTTAGGTATGGCTACACCTTC
d_call: NA; clone_size: NA; v_call: TRBV7-9; cdr3_length: 12; j_call: TRBJ1-1; cdr3_aa: CASSFSYTEAFF; cdr3_nt: TGTGCCAGCAGCTTTTCTTACACTGAAGCTTTCTTT
d_call: NA; clone_size: NA; v_call: TRBV4-1; cdr3_length: 13; j_call: TRBJ1-4; cdr3_aa: CASSQPGNEKLFF; cdr3_nt: TGCGCCAGCAGCCAACCCGGGAATGAAAAACTGTTTTTT
d_call: NA; clone_size: NA; v_call: TRBV7-3; cdr3_length: 14; j_call: TRBJ2-2; cdr3_aa: CASSVTENTGELFF; cdr3_nt: TGTGCCAGCAGCGTCACAGAGAACACCGGGGAGCTGTTTTTT
d_call: NA; clone_size: NA; v_call: TRBV6-5; cdr3_length: 15; j_call: TRBJ1-5; cdr3_aa: CASKERGYSNQPQHF; cdr3_nt: TGTGCCAGCAAGGAAAGAGGTTATAGCAATCAGCCCCAGCATTTT
d_call: NA; clone_size: few; v_call: TRBV6-5; cdr3_length: 15; j_call: TRBJ2-3; cdr3_aa: CASRGAVAGADTQYF; cdr3_nt: TGTGCCAGCAGGGGGGCGGTAGCGGGTGCAGATACGCAGTATTTT
d_call: NA; clone_size: NA; v_call: TRBV18; cdr3_length: 13; j_call: TRBJ2-5; cdr3_aa: CASLEGIGETQYF; cdr3_nt: TGTGCCAGCTTGGAGGGGATTGGAGAGACCCAGTACTTC
d_call: TRBD1; clone_size: NA; v_call: TRBV6-2/TRBV6-3; cdr3_length: 12; j_call: TRBJ1-1; cdr3_aa: CASSLGQGSAFF; cdr3_nt: TGTGCCAGCAGCCTGGGACAGGGTTCGGCTTTCTTT
d_call: NA; clone_size: NA; v_call: TRBV24-1; cdr3_length: 15; j_call: TRBJ2-2; cdr3_aa: CATSDFPRASGELFF; cdr3_nt: TGTGCCACCAGTGATTTTCCCAGGGCCAGCGGGGAGCTGTTTTTT
d_call: NA; clone_size: NA; v_call: TRBV10-3; cdr3_length: 19; j_call: TRBJ1-2; cdr3_aa: CAISPSIVVRREANYGYTF; cdr3_nt: TGTGCCATCAGCCCGTCTATTGTTGTTCGACGTGAAGCAAACTATGGCTACACCTTC
d_call: TRBD1; clone_size: NA; v_call: TRBV6-6; cdr3_length: 17; j_call: TRBJ1-1; cdr3_aa: CASSPTGTGVSNTEAFF; cdr3_nt: TGTGCCAGCAGTCCGACCGGGACAGGGGTTTCGAACACTGAAGCTTTCTTT
d_call: NA; clone_size: NA; v_call: TRBV27; cdr3_length: 15; j_call: TRBJ1-1; cdr3_aa: CASSFRGGWNTEAFF; cdr3_nt: TGTGCCAGCAGTTTCAGGGGAGGATGGAACACTGAAGCTTTCTTT
d_call: TRBD2; clone_size: NA; v_call: TRBV6-5; cdr3_length: 16; j_call: TRBJ2-1; cdr3_aa: CASSYSAGGGYNEQFF; cdr3_nt: TGTGCCAGCAGTTACTCTGCCGGGGGGGGGTACAATGAGCAGTTCTTC
d_call: NA; clone_size: NA; v_call: TRBV11-2; cdr3_length: 13; j_call: TRBJ2-7; cdr3_aa: CASSLDRRYEQYF; cdr3_nt: TGTGCCAGCAGCTTAGACAGACGATACGAGCAGTACTTC
d_call: TRBD1; clone_size: NA; v_call: TRBV9; cdr3_length: 14; j_call: TRBJ2-3; cdr3_aa: CASSRTGGRDTQYF; cdr3_nt: TGTGCCAGCAGCAGAACAGGGGGCAGAGATACGCAGTATTTT
d_call: NA; clone_size: NA; v_call: TRBV6-5; cdr3_length: 15; j_call: TRBJ2-7; cdr3_aa: CASSIRGGAMDEQYF; cdr3_nt: TGTGCCAGCAGTATCAGGGGGGGGGCTATGGACGAGCAGTACTTC
d_call: NA; clone_size: NA; v_call: TRBV6-4; cdr3_length: 13; j_call: TRBJ2-1; cdr3_aa: CASSVREANEQFF; cdr3_nt: TGTGCCAGCAGTGTCCGAGAGGCCAATGAGCAGTTCTTC
d_call: NA; clone_size: NA; v_call: TRBV24-1; cdr3_length: 18; j_call: TRBJ2-6; cdr3_aa: CATSVRGGHGSGANVLTF; cdr3_nt: TGTGCCACCAGTGTCAGGGGAGGTCATGGGTCTGGGGCCAACGTCCTGACTTTC
d_call: TRBD2; clone_size: once; v_call: TRBV9; cdr3_length: 16; j_call: TRBJ2-1; cdr3_aa: CASSASAGVGYNEQFF; cdr3_nt: TGTGCCAGCAGCGCATCAGCGGGAGTCGGTTACAATGAGCAGTTCTTC
d_call: TRBD2; clone_size: NA; v_call: TRBV2; cdr3_length: 16; j_call: TRBJ2-7; cdr3_aa: CASIILAGNFSYEQYF; cdr3_nt: TGTGCCAGCATAATTCTAGCGGGGAACTTCTCCTACGAGCAGTACTTC
d_call: NA; clone_size: NA; v_call: TRBV3-1/TRBV3-2; cdr3_length: 13; j_call: TRBJ2-7; cdr3_aa: CASSPSPFWEQYF; cdr3_nt: TGTGCCAGCAGCCCATCCCCCTTTTGGGAGCAGTACTTC
d_call: NA; clone_size: NA; v_call: TRBV5-6; cdr3_length: 11; j_call: TRBJ1-2; cdr3_aa: CASSLQRIYTF; cdr3_nt: TGTGCCAGCAGCTTGCAGAGAATTTACACCTTC
d_call: NA; clone_size: NA; v_call: TRBV7-6; cdr3_length: 17; j_call: TRBJ2-2; cdr3_aa: CASSPTYSGDHTGELFF; cdr3_nt: TGTGCCAGCAGCCCAACGTATTCTGGGGACCACACCGGGGAGCTGTTTTTT
d_call: TRBD1; clone_size: NA; v_call: TRBV24-1; cdr3_length: 12; j_call: TRBJ1-2; cdr3_aa: CATAGQDYGYTF; cdr3_nt: TGTGCCACCGCAGGACAGGACTATGGCTACACCTTC
d_call: NA; clone_size: NA; v_call: TRBV15; cdr3_length: 15; j_call: TRBJ1-1; cdr3_aa: CATSRDGLKGTEAFF; cdr3_nt: TGTGCCACCAGCAGAGATGGGTTGAAGGGCACTGAAGCTTTCTTT
d_call: NA; clone_size: NA; v_call: TRBV6-5; cdr3_length: 12; j_call: TRBJ1-1; cdr3_aa: CASRQGETEAFF; cdr3_nt: TGTGCCAGCAGGCAGGGAGAAACTGAAGCTTTCTTT
d_call: NA; clone_size: NA; v_call: TRBV7-9; cdr3_length: 12; j_call: TRBJ1-1; cdr3_aa: CASSLGWTEAFF; cdr3_nt: TGTGCCAGCAGCTTAGGTTGGACTGAAGCTTTCTTT
d_call: NA; clone_size: NA; v_call: TRBV5-5; cdr3_length: 16; j_call: TRBJ1-1; cdr3_aa: CASSTLIGFRGTEAFF; cdr3_nt: TGTGCCAGCAGCACCCTTATTGGGTTTAGAGGGACTGAAGCTTTCTTT
d_call: NA; clone_size: NA; v_call: TRBV11-3; cdr3_length: 13; j_call: TRBJ2-7; cdr3_aa: CASSFWERYEQYF; cdr3_nt: TGTGCCAGCAGCTTCTGGGAGCGCTACGAGCAGTACTTC
d_call: NA; clone_size: NA; v_call: TRBV4-1; cdr3_length: 15; j_call: TRBJ1-5; cdr3_aa: CASSSYPSANQPQHF; cdr3_nt: TGCGCCAGCAGCTCTTATCCCTCCGCCAATCAGCCCCAGCATTTT
d_call: TRBD1; clone_size: once; v_call: TRBV5-6; cdr3_length: 13; j_call: TRBJ2-3; cdr3_aa: CASSHRGTDTQYF; cdr3_nt: TGTGCCAGCAGCCACAGGGGAACAGATACGCAGTATTTT
d_call: NA; clone_size: NA; v_call: TRBV27; cdr3_length: 12; j_call: TRBJ2-3; cdr3_aa: CASSPLGDTQYF; cdr3_nt: TGTGCCAGCAGTCCGCTCGGGGATACGCAGTATTTT
d_call: NA; clone_size: NA; v_call: TRBV7-2; cdr3_length: 14; j_call: TRBJ2-1; cdr3_aa: CASRPGFLRTEQFF; cdr3_nt: TGTGCCAGCAGACCCGGATTCCTGAGAACTGAGCAGTTCTTC
d_call: NA; clone_size: NA; v_call: TRBV5-4; cdr3_length: 14; j_call: TRBJ1-4; cdr3_aa: CASSSTESSGKLFF; cdr3_nt: TGTGCCAGCAGCTCGACAGAGTCTTCCGGAAAACTGTTTTTT
d_call: NA; clone_size: NA; v_call: TRBV4-2; cdr3_length: 16; j_call: TRBJ2-1; cdr3_aa: CASSQEARPSPNEQFF; cdr3_nt: TGTGCCAGCAGCCAAGAGGCTAGACCCTCCCCCAATGAGCAGTTCTTC
d_call: NA; clone_size: NA; v_call: TRBV7-8; cdr3_length: 14; j_call: TRBJ2-3; cdr3_aa: CASSLERLFGTQYF; cdr3_nt: TGTGCCAGCAGCTTAGAGAGACTCTTCGGTACGCAGTATTTT
d_call: TRBD1; clone_size: NA; v_call: TRBV7-8; cdr3_length: 17; j_call: TRBJ1-4; cdr3_aa: CASSLARGDRANEKLFF; cdr3_nt: TGTGCCAGCAGCTTAGCGCGGGGGGACAGGGCAAATGAAAAACTGTTTTTT
d_call: NA; clone_size: NA; v_call: TRBV28; cdr3_length: 15; j_call: TRBJ2-7; cdr3_aa: CASSSATRQVEEQYF; cdr3_nt: TGTGCCAGCAGTTCCGCGACTAGACAGGTTGAAGAGCAGTACTTC
d_call: TRBD1; clone_size: NA; v_call: TRBV18; cdr3_length: 14; j_call: TRBJ2-3; cdr3_aa: CASSTGTGADTQYF; cdr3_nt: TGTGCCAGCTCAACCGGGACAGGGGCAGATACGCAGTATTTT